These 3 T cell receptor beta chains came from one sample sequenced in a study of human T cells and chemical hapten exposure. Using its own MiXCR run on the RACE reads, TCRdb lists one record per CDR3 protein. This sample has some 180,000 distinct CDR3 sequences, with around 20% found just once. Stated time point: patch test 1, 2 weeks after DPC sensitization. Treatment described: therapeutic diphenylcyclopropenone sensitization with weekly scalp DPC. The source material was whole blood, sampled in connection with sensitization to the hapten diphenylcyclopropenone (DPC). The receptors derive from a woman aged 45 to 65 with alopecia areata. Some clones in this sample may be carry-over from other donors' samples.

In this sample, this clonotype turned up a few times. The rearrangement uses TRBV20-1 and TRBJ1-2; TRBD1 matches at 8 bases. From germline, CDR1 is DFQATT and CDR2 SNEGSKA (reference sequence). Trimming took 5 bases from V and 4 from J; bases not matched to a gene: 0. The CDR3 is 11 amino acids. CDR3 sequence (DNA): TGCAGTGCTGGACAGGGCTATGGCTACACCTTC. This sequence encodes CSAGQGYGYTF.

The chain uses TRBV7-8 and TRBJ1-1; the D is unclear. Per germline, CDR1 SGHVS and CDR2 FQNEAQ. The CDR3 loop spans 13 amino acids. V dropped 7 bases and J dropped 1 base, with 10 bases sitting between them. In nucleotides, the CDR3 is TGTGCCAGCATCTCGTGGGAGAACACTGAAGCTTTCTTT. It translates to CASISWENTEAFF.

The gene calls are TRBV27 and TRBJ1-2; a possible D gene is TRBD1 (5 bases). V lost 3 bases and J 4 bases, leaving 21 bases between the germline ends. The CDR3 is 17 amino acids. CDR1 and CDR2 from the germline V gene are MNHEY and SMNVEV (reference sequence). The CDR3 loop reads CASSFLGAGRFGYGYTF. CDR3 DNA: TGTGCCAGCAGTTTCCTAGGGGCGGGGAGGTTTGGCTATGGCTACACCTTC.